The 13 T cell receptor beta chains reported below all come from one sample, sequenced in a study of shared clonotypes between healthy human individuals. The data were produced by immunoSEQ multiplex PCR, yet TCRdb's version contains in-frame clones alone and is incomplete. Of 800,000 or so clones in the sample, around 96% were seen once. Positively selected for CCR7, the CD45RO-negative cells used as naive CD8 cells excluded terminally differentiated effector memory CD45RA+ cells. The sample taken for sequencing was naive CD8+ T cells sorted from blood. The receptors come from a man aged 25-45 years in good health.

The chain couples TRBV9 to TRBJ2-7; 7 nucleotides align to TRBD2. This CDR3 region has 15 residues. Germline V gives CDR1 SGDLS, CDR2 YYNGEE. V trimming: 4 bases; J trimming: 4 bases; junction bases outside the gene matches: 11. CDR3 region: CASSQEGGFRYEQYF. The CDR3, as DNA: TGTGCCAGCAGCCAAGAGGGAGGGTTTCGGTACGAGCAGTACTTC.

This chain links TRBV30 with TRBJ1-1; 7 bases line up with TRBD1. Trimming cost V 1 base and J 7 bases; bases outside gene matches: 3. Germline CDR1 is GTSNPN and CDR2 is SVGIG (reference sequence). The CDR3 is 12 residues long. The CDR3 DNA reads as TGTGCCTGGAGTGCCGGGACAGTTGAAGCTTTCTTT. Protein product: CAWSAGTVEAFF.

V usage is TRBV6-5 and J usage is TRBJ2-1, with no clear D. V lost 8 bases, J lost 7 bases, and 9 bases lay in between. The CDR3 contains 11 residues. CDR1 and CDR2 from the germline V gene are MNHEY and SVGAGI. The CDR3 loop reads CASGTPNEQFF. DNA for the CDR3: TGTGCCAGCGGCACCCCGAATGAGCAGTTCTTC.

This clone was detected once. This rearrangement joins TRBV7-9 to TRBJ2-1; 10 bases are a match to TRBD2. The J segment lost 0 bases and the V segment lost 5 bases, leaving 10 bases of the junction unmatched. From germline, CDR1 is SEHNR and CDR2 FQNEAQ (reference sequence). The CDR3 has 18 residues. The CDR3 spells CASSRIPGTSDSYNEQFF. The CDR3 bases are TGTGCCAGCAGCCGAATACCCGGGACTAGCGACTCCTACAATGAGCAGTTCTTC.

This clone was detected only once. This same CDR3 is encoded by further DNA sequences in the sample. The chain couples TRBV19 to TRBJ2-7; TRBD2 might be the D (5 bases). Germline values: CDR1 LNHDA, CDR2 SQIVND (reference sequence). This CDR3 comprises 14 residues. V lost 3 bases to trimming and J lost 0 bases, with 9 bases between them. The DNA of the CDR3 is TGTGCCAGTAGTATCCTGGACTCCTCCTACGAGCAGTACTTC. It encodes CASSILDSSYEQYF.

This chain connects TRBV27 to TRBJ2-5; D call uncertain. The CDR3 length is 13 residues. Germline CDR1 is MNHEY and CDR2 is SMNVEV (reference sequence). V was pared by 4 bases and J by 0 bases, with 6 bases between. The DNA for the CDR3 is TGTGCCAGCAGTTCCGTGTACCAAGAGACCCAGTACTTC. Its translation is CASSSVYQETQYF.

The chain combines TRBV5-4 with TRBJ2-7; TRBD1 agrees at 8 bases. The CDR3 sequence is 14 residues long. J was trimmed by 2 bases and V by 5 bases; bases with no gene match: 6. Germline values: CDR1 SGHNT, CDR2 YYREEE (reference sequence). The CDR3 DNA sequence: TGTGCCAGCAGGCCCGGACAGGGTCCCTACGAGCAGTACTTC. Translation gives CASRPGQGPYEQYF.

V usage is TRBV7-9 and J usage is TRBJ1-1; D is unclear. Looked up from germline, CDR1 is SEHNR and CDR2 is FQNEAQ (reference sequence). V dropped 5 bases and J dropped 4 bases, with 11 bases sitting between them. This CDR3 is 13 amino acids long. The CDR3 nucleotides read TGTGCCAGCAGCCGCCCGCATGGCACTGAAGCTTTCTTT. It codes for CASSRPHGTEAFF.

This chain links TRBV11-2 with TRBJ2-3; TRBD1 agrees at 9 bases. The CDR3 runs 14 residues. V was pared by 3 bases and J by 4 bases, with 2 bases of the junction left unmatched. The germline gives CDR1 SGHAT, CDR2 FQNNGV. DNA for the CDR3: TGTGCCAGCAGCTTCGACAGGGGGGCAGATACGCAGTATTTT. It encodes CASSFDRGADTQYF. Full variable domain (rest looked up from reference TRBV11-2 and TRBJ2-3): EAGVAQSPRYKIIEKRQSVAFWCNPISGHATLYWYQQILGQGPKLLIQFQNNGVVDDSQLPKDRFSAERLKGVDSTLKIQPAKLEDSAVYLCASSFDRGADTQYFGPGTRLTVL.

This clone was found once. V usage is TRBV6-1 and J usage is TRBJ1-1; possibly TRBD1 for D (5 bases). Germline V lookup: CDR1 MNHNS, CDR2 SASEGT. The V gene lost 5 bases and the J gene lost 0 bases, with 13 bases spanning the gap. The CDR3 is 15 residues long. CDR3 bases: TGTGCCAGCAGTATCGGGACCGCGATGAACACTGAAGCTTTCTTT. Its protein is CASSIGTAMNTEAFF.

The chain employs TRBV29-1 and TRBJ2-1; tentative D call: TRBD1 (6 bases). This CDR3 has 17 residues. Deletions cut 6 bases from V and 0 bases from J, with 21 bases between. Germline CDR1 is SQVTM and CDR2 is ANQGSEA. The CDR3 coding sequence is TGCAGCGTAGTGACAGGAGGAGGTTTTAGCTCCTACAATGAGCAGTTCTTC. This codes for CSVVTGGGFSSYNEQFF.

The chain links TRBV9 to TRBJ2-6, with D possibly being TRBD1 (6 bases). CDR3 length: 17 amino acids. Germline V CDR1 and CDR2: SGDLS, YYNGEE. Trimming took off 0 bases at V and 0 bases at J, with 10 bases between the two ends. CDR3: CASSVVIGGSGANVLTF. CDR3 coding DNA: TGTGCCAGCAGCGTAGTGATAGGGGGCTCTGGGGCCAACGTCCTGACTTTC.

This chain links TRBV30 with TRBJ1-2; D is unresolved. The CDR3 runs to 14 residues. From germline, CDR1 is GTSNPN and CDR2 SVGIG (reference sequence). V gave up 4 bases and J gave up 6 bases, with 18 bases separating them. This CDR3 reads CAWTPGIGPNGYTF. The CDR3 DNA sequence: TGTGCCTGGACCCCGGGAATCGGGCCCAATGGCTACACCTTC. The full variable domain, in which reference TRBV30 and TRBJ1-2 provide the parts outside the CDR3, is SQTIHQWPATLVQPVGSPLSLECTVEGTSNPNLYWYRQAAGRGLQLLFYSVGIGQISSEVPQNLSASRPQDRQFILSSKKLLLSDSGFYLCAWTPGIGPNGYTFGSGTRLTVV.